This paragraph reports one TCR beta chain. This specimen comes from a study of blood T cell repertoires in COVID-19. CDR3 length equals 14 residues. The V gene's germline CDR1 is MNHEY and CDR2 SVGAGI. Trimming took 6 bases from V and 2 from J, leaving 13 bases between them. Those who participated ranged in age from roughly 18 to 95 years and resided in 24 US areas. What the recovered Cohort 3 donors had was two negative PCRs, clearance, or symptom resolution. Original methodology: Reference gene primer amplification yielded estimated nucleated cell counts. Generated by immunoSEQ multiplex PCR, the TCRdb table keeps only in-frame clones and is missing some. V and J calls and clone size follow that table, whereas D and trimming were derived from the DNA. The table lists roughly 250,000 clones, 80% to 90% of them singletons.

Sequences were obtained from PBMCs or T cells enriched from blood (not recorded which). V is TRBV6-5 and J is TRBJ1-1, with D possibly being TRBD1 (5 bases). The clonotype originates from a woman in her fifties or sixties who had recovered from COVID-19. CDR3 in DNA: TGTGCCAGCAGAGTCTCGGGGGGTAACACTGAAGCTTTCTTT. It codes for CASRVSGGNTEAFF.